One sample yielded the 14 T cell receptor beta chains listed below, sequenced in a study of shared clonotypes between healthy human individuals. Generated by immunoSEQ multiplex PCR, the TCRdb table keeps only in-frame clones and is missing some. The sample holds about 480,000 clones, 60% to 80% seen once. Sequenced sample: PBMCs. Receptors were obtained from a woman aged 40 to 50 in good health. Some clones in this sample may be carry-over from other donors' samples.

The V and J genes are TRBV19 and TRBJ2-7; 12 positions agree with TRBD2. CDR1 and CDR2 (germline): LNHDA, SQIVND (reference sequence). V gave up 3 bases and J gave up 5 bases; unmatched junction bases: 8. The CDR3 sequence is 16 residues long. In nucleotides, the CDR3 is TGTGCCAGTAGTATCCTAGCGGGAGGGAGTCTGGACGAGCAGTACTTC. Its translation: CASSILAGGSLDEQYF.

The J gene is TRBJ2-1, the V gene TRBV19; D might be TRBD2 (5 bases). The ends were cut back, 5 bases at V and 6 bases at J, with 20 bases in the middle. This CDR3 region has 16 residues. Germline values: CDR1 LNHDA, CDR2 SQIVND (reference sequence). DNA for the CDR3: TGTGCCAGTAGTGCGCCCTCCCACTCCGCGGGCAATGAGCAGTTCTTC. It is translated as CASSAPSHSAGNEQFF.

Of note for this clone: A read error likely explains this, since a far larger clone differs by one base. The chain recombines TRBV29-1 with TRBJ1-1; TRBD1 is a possible D gene (5 bases). Germline CDR1 SQVTM, CDR2 ANQGSEA. The CDR3 consists of 14 residues. Trimming removed 6 bases from V and 3 bases from J, with 17 bases in between. CDR3 sequence (DNA): TGCAGCGTCCTCGGGCGGGGGTCGGACACTGAAGCTTTCTTT. It yields the protein CSVLGRGSDTEAFF.

This chain links TRBV6-1 with TRBJ2-1, with a tentative D call TRBD1 (6 bases). The V end lost 6 bases, the J end lost 7 bases, and 13 bases lay between the germline ends. The CDR3 runs 13 residues. Germline V gives CDR1 MNHNS, CDR2 SASEGT. The CDR3 sequence: CASRADTGNEQFF. The CDR3 bases are TGTGCCAGCAGAGCGGACACAGGGAATGAGCAGTTCTTC.

The CDR3 reads CASSPLTSALTDTQYF. The CDR3 nucleotides read TGTGCCAGCAGCCCCCTGACTAGCGCCCTCACAGATACGCAGTATTTT. V is TRBV14 and J is TRBJ2-3; 8 nucleotides match TRBD2. Trimming removed 4 bases from V and 2 bases from J; junction bases left unmatched: 8. The germline CDR1 and CDR2 sequences are SGHDN and FVKESK. The CDR3 extends over 16 amino acids.

The rearrangement joins TRBV7-7 to TRBJ2-7; D may be TRBD1 (6 bases). Germline CDR1 reads SSHAT; CDR2 reads FNYEAQ (reference sequence). V was clipped by 3 bases and J by 6 bases, with 12 bases between them. This CDR3 is 13 amino acids long. This CDR3 reads CASSFNRDGEQYF. CDR3 sequence (DNA): TGTGCCAGCAGCTTTAACAGGGACGGCGAGCAGTACTTC.

V usage is TRBV5-1 and J usage is TRBJ2-5; TRBD2 aligns across 9 bases. The CDR3 contains 16 residues. The germline CDR1 and CDR2 sequences are SGHRS and YFSETQ. The V and J ends lost 3 bases and 0 bases, in that order; junction bases with no gene match: 6. The CDR3 DNA reads TGCGCCAGCAGCTCCGGACTAGCGATGTACCAAGAGACCCAGTACTTC. As protein: CASSSGLAMYQETQYF.

The V gene is TRBV30, the J gene TRBJ1-6, with a weak D call TRBD1 (5 bases). Per germline, CDR1 GTSNPN and CDR2 SVGIG (reference sequence). The germline V and J ends were trimmed by 1 base and 5 bases, with 9 bases remaining between them. CDR3 length: 14 residues. In DNA form, the CDR3 reads TGTGCCTGGAGTGAGGGGAGTGATAATTCACCCCTCCACTTT. It specifies CAWSEGSDNSPLHF.

V usage is TRBV2 and J usage is TRBJ2-1, with TRBD2 as a possible D gene (5 bases). Germline CDR1 and CDR2: SNHLY and FYNNEI. The CDR3 runs 12 residues. Trimming pared 3 bases from V and 15 bases from J, leaving 15 bases between. In DNA form, the CDR3 reads TGTGCCAGCAGTGAGAACCGGGAAGCGGTGTTCTTC. Its protein product is CASSENREAVFF.

The gene calls are TRBV19 and TRBJ1-4; maybe TRBD1 (6 bases). The CDR3 sequence is 16 residues long. V was cut by 4 bases and J by 2 bases, with 14 bases left in between. From germline, CDR1 is LNHDA and CDR2 SQIVND (reference sequence). The CDR3 DNA reads as TGTGCCAGTAGTACCTACTCGACAGGTACTAATGAAAAACTGTTTTTT. This sequence encodes CASSTYSTGTNEKLFF.

In its sample, this clone was seen once. V and J are TRBV30 and TRBJ1-4; D is possibly TRBD1 (5 bases). The V gene lost 3 bases and the J gene lost 5 bases, with 16 bases spanning the gap. This CDR3 has 15 amino acids. Per germline, CDR1 GTSNPN and CDR2 SVGIG (reference sequence). The CDR3 nucleotides read TGTGCCTGGAGGGATTTGGGGACGGAGAATGAAAAACTGTTTTTT. Translating gives CAWRDLGTENEKLFF.

This sequence joins TRBV19 and TRBJ1-3; 9 bases are shared with TRBD1. The CDR3 has 17 residues. In germline, CDR1 is LNHDA, CDR2 SQIVND (reference sequence). Trimming took 5 bases from V and 2 from J; bases not matched to a gene: 10. CDR3 sequence (DNA): TGTGCCAGTAGTCATCGGAACAGGGGGCCAGCTGGAAACACCATATATTTT. As protein: CASSHRNRGPAGNTIYF.

This chain links TRBV9 with TRBJ2-7; the D is unclear. V lost 0 bases and J lost 2, with 12 bases in between. CDR1 is SGDLS and CDR2 is YYNGEE in the germline V gene. This CDR3 contains 15 residues. The CDR3 DNA sequence: TGTGCCAGCAGCGTAGATGGGTCCTTAGCCTACGAGCAGTACTTC. Its translation is CASSVDGSLAYEQYF.

V usage is TRBV7-6 and J usage is TRBJ1-2; unclear D gene. The CDR3 covers 14 residues. Trimming removed 5 bases from V and 1 base from J, with 11 bases in between. Looked up from germline, CDR1 is SGHVS and CDR2 is FNYEAQ. The CDR3 is CASSPGIYNYGYTF. CDR3 coding DNA: TGTGCCAGCAGCCCTGGGATTTATAACTATGGCTACACCTTC. Together with reference TRBV7-6 and TRBJ1-2, the CDR3 gives the full variable domain: GAGVSQSPRYKVTKRGQDVALRCDPISGHVSLYWYRQALGQGPEFLTYFNYEAQQDKSGLPNDRFSAERPEGSISTLTIQRTEQRDSAMYRCASSPGIYNYGYTFGSGTRLTVV.